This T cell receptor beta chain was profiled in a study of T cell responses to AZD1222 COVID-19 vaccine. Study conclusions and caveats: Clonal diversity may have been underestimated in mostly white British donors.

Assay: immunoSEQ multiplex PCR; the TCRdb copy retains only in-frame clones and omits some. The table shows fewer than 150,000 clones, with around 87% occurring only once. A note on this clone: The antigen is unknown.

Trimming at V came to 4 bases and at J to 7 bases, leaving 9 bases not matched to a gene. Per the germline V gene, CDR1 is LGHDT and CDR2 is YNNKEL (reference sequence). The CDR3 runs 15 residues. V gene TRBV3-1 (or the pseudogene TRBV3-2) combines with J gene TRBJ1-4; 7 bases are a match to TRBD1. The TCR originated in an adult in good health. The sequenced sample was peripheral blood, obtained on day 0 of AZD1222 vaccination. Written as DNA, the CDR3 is TGTGCCAGCAGCCTACGACAGGGCGGAAGTGAAAAACTGTTTTTT. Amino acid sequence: CASSLRQGGSEKLFF.